This is a list of T cell receptor beta chains from one sample in a study of control samples from healthy donors and cancer patients. The repertoire was sequenced with immunoSEQ multiplex PCR; TCRdb's copy has only in-frame clones and lacks some. The sample yields 150,000 to 200,000 clones, roughly 90% seen once. Material for sequencing was blood. The origin of the receptors is a woman in her forties or fifties in good health. Both conserved end residues are part of each CDR3. D genes are given only for firm matches. Only some rows state a clone size, as once, few, many or a class for expanded clones.

J	D	length	V	size	CDR3	DNA
TRBJ2-3	.	16	TRBV5-1	.	CASSLGGTHGADTQYF	TGCGCCAGCAGCTTGGGGGGGACCCACGGGGCAGATACGCAGTATTTT
TRBJ2-3	.	15	TRBV6-5	.	CASSPRGGKVDTQYF	TGTGCCAGCAGTCCCCGAGGCGGGAAGGTAGATACGCAGTATTTT
TRBJ2-2	.	13	TRBV4-3	.	CASGPEAAGELFF	TGCGCCAGCGGGCCCGAGGCCGCCGGGGAGCTGTTTTTT
TRBJ1-2	.	17	TRBV18	.	CASSPLGTRGGRNGYTF	TGTGCCAGCTCACCACTGGGGACCCGTGGGGGGCGAAATGGCTACACCTTC
TRBJ2-5	TRBD2	17	TRBV10-3	.	CAISGAGGPTIKETQYF	TGTGCCATCAGTGGGGCGGGAGGGCCCACTATTAAAGAGACCCAGTACTTC
TRBJ1-2	.	14	TRBV24-1	.	CATSDLWQNYGYTF	TGTGCCACCAGTGATTTGTGGCAAAACTATGGCTACACCTTC
TRBJ1-6	.	14	TRBV6-4	.	CASSDGTPNSPLHF	TGTGCCAGCAGTGACGGGACACCGAATTCACCCCTCCACTTT
TRBJ1-4	.	13	TRBV5-1	.	CASRVATNEKLFF	TGCGCCAGCAGGGTTGCAACTAATGAAAAACTGTTTTTT
TRBJ1-1	.	16	TRBV19	.	CASSISAGFGAPEAFF	TGTGCCAGTAGTATATCAGCAGGGTTCGGTGCCCCTGAAGCTTTCTTT
TRBJ1-2	TRBD1	14	TRBV28	.	CASSPPDRVGGYTF	TGTGCCAGCAGTCCCCCCGACAGGGTAGGAGGCTACACCTTC
TRBJ2-5	.	14	TRBV28	.	CASSFRGYQETQYF	TGTGCCAGCAGTTTCCGGGGATACCAAGAGACCCAGTACTTC
TRBJ2-5	.	15	TRBV6-5	.	CASSYYFSGEETQYF	TGTGCCAGCAGTTACTACTTTAGCGGAGAAGAGACCCAGTACTTC
TRBJ1-2	.	14	TRBV4-3	.	CASSGPGQSYGYTF	TGCGCCAGCAGCGGACCTGGACAGTCCTATGGCTACACCTTC
TRBJ2-5	TRBD2	18	TRBV14	few	CASSRRQPGLAGQETQYF	TGTGCCAGCAGCCGCCGACAGCCGGGACTAGCGGGGCAAGAGACCCAGTACTTC
TRBJ1-4	.	12	TRBV28	.	CASSGDQEKLFF	TGTGCCAGCAGTGGGGACCAAGAAAAACTGTTTTTT
TRBJ2-2	.	15	TRBV7-9	few	CASSFSTGPTGELFF	TGTGCCAGCAGCTTCTCGACAGGTCCCACCGGGGAGCTGTTTTTT
TRBJ2-3	TRBD1	15	TRBV27	.	CASSQTGRGADTQYF	TGTGCCAGCAGTCAGACAGGGAGAGGCGCAGATACGCAGTATTTT
TRBJ1-4	.	12	TRBV19	.	CASSRGGEKLFF	TGTGCCAGTAGCCGCGGGGGTGAAAAACTGTTTTTT
TRBJ2-3	.	14	TRBV27	.	CASSWAEGSDTQYF	TGTGCCAGCAGTTGGGCGGAGGGGAGCGATACGCAGTATTTT
TRBJ2-5	.	15	TRBV9	.	CASSVGTATMETQYF	TGTGCCAGCAGCGTCGGGACGGCGACAATGGAGACCCAGTACTTC
TRBJ1-1	.	13	TRBV28	.	CASSLERRGEAFF	TGTGCCAGCAGTTTAGAGCGGAGGGGTGAAGCTTTCTTT
TRBJ1-5	.	15	TRBV2	once	CASRRDGSSNQPQHF	TGTGCCAGCAGACGGGACGGATCTAGCAATCAGCCCCAGCATTTT
TRBJ1-6	.	16	TRBV4-1	.	CASSPKASVNNSPLHF	TGCGCCAGCAGCCCCAAGGCCTCAGTTAATAATTCACCCCTCCACTTT
TRBJ1-1	.	13	TRBV3-1/TRBV3-2	.	CASSPYRSAEAFF	TGTGCCAGCAGCCCTTACCGGTCCGCTGAAGCTTTCTTT
TRBJ1-1	.	14	TRBV5-1	.	CASSSVVGNTEAFF	TGCGCCAGCAGCTCGGTGGTGGGGAACACTGAAGCTTTCTTT
TRBJ2-4	.	15	TRBV6-5	.	CASATLQGTKNIQYF	TGTGCCAGCGCTACCCTCCAGGGAACCAAAAACATTCAGTACTTC
TRBJ1-5	.	13	TRBV30	.	CAFRQENNQPQHF	TGTGCCTTCAGACAGGAAAACAATCAGCCCCAGCATTTT
TRBJ1-5	.	15	TRBV18	.	CASSPGGRGYQPQHF	TGTGCCAGCTCACCAGGTGGCAGGGGATACCAGCCCCAGCATTTT
TRBJ1-4	.	15	TRBV6-5	.	CASSYSRQPNEKLFF	TGTGCCAGCAGTTACTCGCGACAGCCAAATGAAAAACTGTTTTTT
TRBJ2-7	TRBD2	14	TRBV29-1	.	CSGTLAGGSGPQYF	TGCAGCGGGACATTAGCGGGAGGTTCGGGACCGCAGTACTTC
TRBJ1-1	.	15	TRBV6-5	.	CASSYLGRRNTEAFF	TGTGCCAGCAGTTACCTCGGCAGGCGGAACACTGAAGCTTTCTTT
TRBJ2-1	TRBD2	15	TRBV7-6	.	CASSLAVGSYNEQFF	TGTGCCAGCAGTCTAGCGGTCGGCTCCTACAATGAGCAGTTCTTC
TRBJ2-3	TRBD2	17	TRBV3-1/TRBV3-2	.	CASSPVGPAGVSHTQYF	TGTGCCAGCAGCCCCGTGGGGCCAGCGGGAGTTTCCCATACGCAGTATTTT
TRBJ1-6	.	17	TRBV5-4	.	CASSLDRGPSYNSPLHF	TGTGCCAGCAGCTTGGACCGGGGACCCTCCTATAATTCACCCCTCCACTTT
TRBJ2-1	TRBD2	17	TRBV3-1/TRBV3-2	.	CASSQEILAGGNNEQFF	TGTGCCAGCAGCCAGGAAATCCTAGCGGGGGGAAACAATGAGCAGTTCTTC
TRBJ1-5	.	16	TRBV3-1/TRBV3-2	.	CASSQGSTYSNQPQHF	TGTGCCAGCAGCCAAGGGTCAACTTATAGCAATCAGCCCCAGCATTTT
TRBJ1-2	.	16	TRBV2	.	CASKGRNPLRGYGYTF	TGTGCCAGCAAGGGGAGGAACCCTCTGAGGGGGTATGGCTACACCTTC
TRBJ1-2	.	12	TRBV19	.	CASSRQGNGYTF	TGTGCCAGTAGCCGACAAGGTAACGGCTACACCTTC
TRBJ2-7	.	11	TRBV6-2/TRBV6-3	.	CASSQELEQYF	TGTGCCAGCAGCCAAGAGCTCGAGCAGTACTTC
TRBJ1-1	.	16	TRBV28	.	CASSLIGTSRRTEAFF	TGTGCCAGCAGTTTGATTGGGACGTCGAGGCGCACTGAAGCTTTCTTT
TRBJ1-2	.	13	TRBV3-1/TRBV3-2	.	CASSQVSSVGYTF	TGTGCCAGCAGCCAAGTGAGCAGCGTTGGCTACACCTTC
TRBJ1-1	TRBD1	15	TRBV2	.	CASSDKQGGGGEAFF	TGTGCCAGCAGTGATAAGCAGGGGGGAGGGGGGGAAGCTTTCTTT